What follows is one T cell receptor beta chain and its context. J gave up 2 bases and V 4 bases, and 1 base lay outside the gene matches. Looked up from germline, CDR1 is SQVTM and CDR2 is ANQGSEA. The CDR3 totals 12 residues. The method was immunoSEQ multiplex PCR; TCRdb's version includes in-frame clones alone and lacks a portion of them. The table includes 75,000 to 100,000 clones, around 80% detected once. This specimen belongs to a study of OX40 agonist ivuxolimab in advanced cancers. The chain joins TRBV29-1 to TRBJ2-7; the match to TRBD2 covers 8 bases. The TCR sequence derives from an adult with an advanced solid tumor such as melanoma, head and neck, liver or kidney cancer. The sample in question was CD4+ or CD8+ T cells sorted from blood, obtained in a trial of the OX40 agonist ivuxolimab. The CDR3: CSVAGRAYEQYF. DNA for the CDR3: TGCAGCGTTGCCGGGAGGGCCTACGAGCAGTACTTC.